The source of this T cell receptor (beta chain) is a study of OX40 agonist ivuxolimab in advanced cancers. As for this clone: Its specificity is unknown.

Germline CDR1 is SEHNR and CDR2 is FQNEAQ (reference sequence). This CDR3 spans 16 amino acids. Overall study findings and caveats: On average, a greater number of expanded clones characterised CD8+ T cells relative to CD4+. No determination was made of the antigen specificity of the expanded peripheral T cells.

Any history of autoimmune disease or systemic immunosuppression disqualified patients. At cycle 4 day 1, cycle 7 day 1, and baseline, blood was sampled. Repertoires were generated with immunoSEQ multiplex PCR, while TCRdb's copy carries only in-frame clones and drops some. The sample has about 45,000 clones, approximately 83% seen once. The sequence was collected from an adult with an advanced solid tumor such as melanoma, head and neck, liver or kidney cancer. The source was CD4+ or CD8+ T cells sorted from blood, collected in a trial of the OX40 agonist ivuxolimab. V gene TRBV7-9 combines with J gene TRBJ2-5, with 8 bases identical to TRBD1. The J call may be faulty, since TRBJ2-7 better matches the DNA end. The CDR3 sequence: CASSATKTGDSYEQYF. The CDR3 coding sequence is TGTGCCAGCAGCGCCACCAAGACAGGGGACTCCTACGAGCAGTACTTC.